Given below is one T cell receptor (beta chain) in context. This record comes from a study of blood T cell repertoires in COVID-19. Study-wide context: COVID-19 samples collected from the United States, Italy and Spain covered acute and convalescent phases. Sources were T cells, B-cell-depleted T cells, or PBMCs; the material itself was cDNA or gDNA.

The study drew participants aged about 18 to 89 years from fewer than 30 US areas. Each recovered donor of Cohort 3 presented with two negative PCRs, clearance, or symptom resolution. Some clones are missing from TCRdb's copy, which holds only in-frame ones; the method was immunoSEQ multiplex PCR. The table records over 200,000 clones, roughly 85% of them present only once. The CDR3 length is 15 residues. The germline V gene encodes CDR1 MGHRA and CDR2 YSYEKL. V was clipped by 4 bases and J by 0 bases; unmatched bases: 3. Sequences were obtained from PBMCs or T cells enriched from blood (not recorded which). This rearrangement joins TRBV4-1 to TRBJ2-1; 7 bases align to TRBD2. The source of this sequence is a man aged 25 to 45 who had recovered from COVID-19. CDR3 sequence: CASSPSGSSYNEQFF. DNA for the CDR3: TGCGCCAGCAGCCCTAGCGGTAGCTCCTACAATGAGCAGTTCTTC.